The present TCR beta chain was sequenced within a study of blood T cell repertoires in COVID-19. Overall study: Acute and convalescent COVID-19 specimens originated in the United States, Italy and Spain. From T cells, B-cell-depleted T cells, or PBMCs came the material, which was cDNA or gDNA.

CDR1 is LNHDA and CDR2 is SQIVND in the germline V gene (reference sequence). Trimming took 8 bases from V and 6 from J, leaving 16 bases between them. The CDR3 spans 13 residues. Original processing notes: Cell counts per sample came from amplifying reference gene primers. Using immunoSEQ multiplex PCR, the repertoire was profiled, and TCRdb retains in-frame clones only, with some absent. Clone size and the V and J calls come from that table; the DNA yielded D and trimming. Of some 320,000 clones detected, 65% to 90% appear once; the ten largest clones hold 7.2%. The sample taken for sequencing was peripheral blood. The chain combines TRBV19 with TRBJ1-2; TRBD1 might be the D (5 bases). This clonotype was obtained from a human donor in a cohort sampled during active COVID-19. CDR3 region: CASGARSTDGYTF. CDR3 in DNA: TGTGCCAGTGGGGCGCGGTCAACGGATGGCTACACCTTC.